This T cell receptor (beta chain) was found in a study of cytomegalovirus exposure and HLA in healthy donors. Study-level points and caveats: Some V segments (TRBV6-2 and TRBV6-3 among them) were excluded as indistinguishable. When presence/absence was analysed, sequencing depth was taken to be roughly uniform across donors. There were a few CMV-associated chains whose specificity for CMV antigens was confirmed in vitro.

Trimming stripped 10 bases from V and 0 bases from J, with 13 bases between. CDR1 is MNHNS, CDR2 SASEGT, per germline. The CDR3 spans 14 residues. As for this clone: Its antigen remains unidentified.

PCR amplification relied on 60 Vbeta primers (plus 13 Jbeta primers). TCRdb's table, derived via immunoSEQ multiplex PCR, lists solely in-frame clones and lacks some. The sample holds 100,000 to 150,000 clones; over 65% are singletons and the top ten take roughly 6.3%. V and J are TRBV6-1 and TRBJ1-3; D remains ambiguous. Sequencing used PBMCs. The source is a woman in her forties in good health and CMV-seronegative. CDR3 sequence (DNA): TGTGCCACTTCGGACTGGAACTCTGGAAACACCATATATTTT. Protein sequence: CATSDWNSGNTIYF.